This TCR beta chain was profiled in a study of T cell responses to AZD1222 COVID-19 vaccine. This clone was picked up one time. Its antigen is not known. Libraries were prepared by immunoSEQ multiplex PCR; TCRdb keeps only in-frame clonotypes and omits some of them. The data contain approximately 100,000 clones, around 94% of them singletons. Germline CDR1 and CDR2: LGHNT and FRNRAP. CDR3 length equals 12 residues. Trimming shortened V by 3 bases and J by 5 bases, and 7 bases separated the two germline ends. Study-wide findings and caveats: The study found vaccine-associated CD4 TCRs spanning spike, dominant at 160-218 and 743-854.

This chain joins TRBV12-5 and TRBJ1-1, with no clear D. The source of this sequence is an adult in good health. The sample was peripheral blood, taken on day 0 of AZD1222 vaccination. CDR3: CASGLGWTEAFF. For the CDR3, the DNA is TGTGCTAGTGGTTTAGGGTGGACTGAAGCTTTCTTT.